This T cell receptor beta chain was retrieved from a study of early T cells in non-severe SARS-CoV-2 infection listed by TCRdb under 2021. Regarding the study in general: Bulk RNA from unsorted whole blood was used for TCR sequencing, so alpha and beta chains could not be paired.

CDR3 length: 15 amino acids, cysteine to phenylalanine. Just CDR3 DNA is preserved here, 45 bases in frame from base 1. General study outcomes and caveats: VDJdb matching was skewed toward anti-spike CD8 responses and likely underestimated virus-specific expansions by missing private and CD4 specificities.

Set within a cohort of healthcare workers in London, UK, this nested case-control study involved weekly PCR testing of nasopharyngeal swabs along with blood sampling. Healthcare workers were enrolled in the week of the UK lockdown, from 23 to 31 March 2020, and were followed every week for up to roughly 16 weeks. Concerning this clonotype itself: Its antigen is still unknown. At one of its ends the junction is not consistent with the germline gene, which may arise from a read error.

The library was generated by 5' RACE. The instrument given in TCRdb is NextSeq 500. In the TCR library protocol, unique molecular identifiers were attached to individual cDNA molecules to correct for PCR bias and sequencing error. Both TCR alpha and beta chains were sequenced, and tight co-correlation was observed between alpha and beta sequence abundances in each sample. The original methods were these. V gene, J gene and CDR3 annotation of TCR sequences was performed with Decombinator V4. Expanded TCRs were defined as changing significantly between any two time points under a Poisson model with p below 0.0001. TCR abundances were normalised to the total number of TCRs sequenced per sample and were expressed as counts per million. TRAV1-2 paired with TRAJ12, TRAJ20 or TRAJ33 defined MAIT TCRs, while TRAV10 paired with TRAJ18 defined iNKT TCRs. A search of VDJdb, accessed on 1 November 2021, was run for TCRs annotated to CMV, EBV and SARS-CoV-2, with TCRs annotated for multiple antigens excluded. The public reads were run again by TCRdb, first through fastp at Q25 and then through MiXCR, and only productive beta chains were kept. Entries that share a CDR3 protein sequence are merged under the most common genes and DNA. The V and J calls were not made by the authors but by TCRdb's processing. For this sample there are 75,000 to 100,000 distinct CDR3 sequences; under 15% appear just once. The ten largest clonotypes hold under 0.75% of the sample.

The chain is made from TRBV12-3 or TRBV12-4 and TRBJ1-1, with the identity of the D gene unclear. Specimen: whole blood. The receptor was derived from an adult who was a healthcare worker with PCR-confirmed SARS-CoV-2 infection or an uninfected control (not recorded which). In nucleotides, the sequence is TGTGCCAGCAGACCCGCATACCCTTCGAACACTGTAGCTTTCTTT. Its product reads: CASRPAYPSNTVAFF.